These T cell receptor beta chains were read from a single sample in a study of T cell changes during pregnancy in multiple sclerosis. Profiling relied on immunoSEQ multiplex PCR, and the TCRdb table lists in-frame clones only, not all of them. The repertoire holds fewer than 50,000 clones, with around 93% as singletons. This sample comprised CD8+ T cells from peripheral blood mononuclear cells, obtained in the first trimester of pregnancy. These receptors were collected from a female donor with multiple sclerosis, enrolled in a pregnancy study. Each CDR3 is given with its conserved first and last residue.

TRBJ1-2,TRBV4-1,CASSQGQTGSDANYGYTF
TRBJ1-1,TRBV6-6,CASSYSMGRMNTEAFF
TRBJ1-1,TRBV19,CASSIGDRNTEAFF
TRBJ1-2,TRBV4-3,CASSQDPAGANYGYTF
TRBJ2-7,TRBV25-1,CASSVRGQTTYEQYF
TRBJ2-5,TRBV5-4,CASSLGQGQETQYF
TRBJ2-7,TRBV11-2,CASSFEGAYEQYF
TRBJ2-1,TRBV7-9,CASSPLTSGRSGEQFF
TRBJ1-4,TRBV18,CASSEKGLTATNEKLFF
TRBJ2-5,TRBV9,CASSATSGGEETQYF
TRBJ1-2,TRBV5-1,CASSLYQSRQGVRYGYTF
TRBJ2-3,TRBV6-4,CASAQRDGSTDTQYF
TRBJ2-5,TRBV19,CASRPGQGVQETQYF
TRBJ2-1,TRBV27,CASSLTLAGGNEQFF
TRBJ1-3,TRBV7-6,CASSLTLGQGTGNTIYF
TRBJ2-1,TRBV7-9,CASSLNQYEQFF
TRBJ1-2,TRBV2,CASSVGQGTANYGYTF
TRBJ1-1,TRBV7-8,CASSLGRTALNTEAFF
TRBJ2-7,TRBV27,CASRPGVGSHEQYF
TRBJ2-1,TRBV5-4,CASSRLAGAYNEQFF
TRBJ2-1,TRBV2,CASSRDRGDNEQFF
TRBJ1-2,TRBV29-1,CSARTGEGYGYTF
TRBJ2-1,TRBV5-1,CASSLGGDNEQFF
TRBJ2-1,TRBV6-5,CASSYRDFSYNEQFF